One sample yielded the 30 T cell receptor beta chains listed below, sequenced in a study of cytomegalovirus exposure and HLA in healthy donors. This PCR relied on a set of 60 Vbeta primers and 13 Jbeta primers. Measured with immunoSEQ multiplex PCR; TCRdb has only the in-frame clones, and not every one. The repertoire holds roughly 190,000 clones, with roughly 68% as singletons. The sequencing sample was made of PBMCs. The receptors shown here come from a woman aged 30 to 39 in good health and CMV-seronegative.

The chain carries TRBV15 and TRBJ2-5; D is perhaps TRBD1 (6 bases). The CDR3 is 12 residues long. Trimming removed 7 bases from V and 4 bases from J, with 10 bases in between. Germline V gene sequence: CDR1 LNHNV, CDR2 YYDKDF (reference sequence). CDR3 sequence: CATTGTRETQYF. For the CDR3, the DNA is TGTGCCACCACCGGGACACGAGAGACCCAGTACTTC.

The rearrangement joins TRBV6-5 to TRBJ2-1; 8 positions agree with TRBD2. With V trimmed by 4 bases and J by 0 bases, 2 bases remained unmatched. The germline CDR1 and CDR2 sequences are MNHEY and SVGAGI. This CDR3 has 15 residues. For the CDR3, the DNA is TGTGCCAGCAGTTCAAGCGGGAGCTCCTACAATGAGCAGTTCTTC. It is translated as CASSSSGSSYNEQFF.

The chain joins TRBV9 to TRBJ2-1, with D perhaps TRBD2 (5 bases). The length of the CDR3 is 15 residues. The V end lost 0 bases, the J end lost 5 bases, and 12 bases lay between the germline ends. Germline V gene lookup returns CDR1 SGDLS and CDR2 YYNGEE. The CDR3, as DNA: TGTGCCAGCAGCGTAGGGACTCCGGAACACAATGAGCAGTTCTTC. This encodes CASSVGTPEHNEQFF.

The chain recombines TRBV27 with TRBJ1-1, with 8 bases that match TRBD1. The CDR3 has 15 amino acids. Germline V gene data show CDR1 as MNHEY and CDR2 as SMNVEV (reference sequence). The J segment lost 2 bases and the V segment lost 5 bases, leaving 7 bases of the junction unmatched. The CDR3 loop is CASSTYRGTNTEAFF. CDR3 sequence (DNA): TGTGCCAGCAGTACCTACAGGGGGACTAACACTGAAGCTTTCTTT.

A single count supports this clone. The chain couples TRBV5-1 to TRBJ1-6; D gene uncertain. Germline CDR1 reads SGHRS; CDR2 reads YFSETQ. The V gene lost 4 bases and the J gene lost 10 bases, with 18 bases spanning the gap. The CDR3 covers 15 residues. The CDR3 is CASSVEGTHGSPLHF. DNA for the CDR3: TGCGCCAGCAGCGTTGAAGGTACCCACGGGTCACCCCTCCACTTT.

The chain couples TRBV11-1 to TRBJ1-6; weak D call: TRBD1 (5 bases). This CDR3 comprises 17 residues. Germline CDR1 SGHAT, CDR2 FQDESV (reference sequence). The ends were cut back, 5 bases at V and 0 bases at J, with 14 bases in the middle. CDR3 sequence (DNA): TGTGCCAGCAGCCCCGACAGAACCAGCTCCTATAATTCACCCCTCCACTTT. Amino acid sequence: CASSPDRTSSYNSPLHF.

The genes are TRBV4-1 and TRBJ2-6, with 11 nucleotides matching TRBD1. After removal of 2 bases from V and 1 base from J, the junction contained 4 bases not matched to a gene. The CDR3 is made up of 18 amino acids. Germline values: CDR1 MGHRA, CDR2 YSYEKL. The DNA of the CDR3 is TGCGCCAGCAGCCAACGGACAGGGGGCAGGTCTGGGGCCAACGTCCTGACTTTC. Amino acids: CASSQRTGGRSGANVLTF.

This clone showed up many times. V usage is TRBV19 and J usage is TRBJ1-1, with D unresolved. Per the germline V gene, CDR1 is LNHDA and CDR2 is SQIVND (reference sequence). The CDR3 length is 14 residues. Trimming removed 7 bases from V and 1 base from J, with 13 bases in between. CDR3 sequence: CASKRAPANTEAFF. The CDR3 DNA is TGTGCCAGTAAGAGGGCGCCAGCGAACACTGAAGCTTTCTTT. Supplemented by reference TRBV19 and TRBJ1-1, the full variable domain reads DGGITQSPKYLFRKEGQNVTLSCEQNLNHDAMYWYRQDPGQGLRLIYYSQIVNDFQKGDIAEGYSVSREKKESFPLTVTSAQKNPTAFYLCASKRAPANTEAFFGQGTRLTVV.

The chain employs TRBV29-1 and TRBJ2-1, with TRBD1 matching over 7 bases. Losses at the gene ends were 7 bases for V and 2 bases for J; bases not matched to a gene: 8. This CDR3 is built from 14 residues. Germline-derived CDR1 and CDR2 are SQVTM and ANQGSEA. The CDR3 reads CSAPGTETYNEQFF. CDR3 DNA sequence: TGCAGCGCCCCCGGGACAGAGACCTACAATGAGCAGTTCTTC.

The chain carries TRBV4-2 and TRBJ2-5; 10 nucleotides match TRBD2. Germline V lookup: CDR1 LGHNA, CDR2 YNFKEQ. The CDR3 is 15 amino acids. V trimming: 3 bases; J trimming: 4 bases; junction bases outside the gene matches: 5. The CDR3 protein is CASSHGAGGVETQYF. The CDR3 bases are TGTGCCAGCAGCCATGGAGCGGGAGGGGTAGAGACCCAGTACTTC.

J is TRBJ1-1 and V is TRBV29-1, with 7 bases that match TRBD1. The trim removed 5 bases at V and 5 bases at J, leaving 8 bases unmatched. The CDR3 length is 13 residues. The germline V gene encodes CDR1 SQVTM and CDR2 ANQGSEA. As DNA, the CDR3 is TGCAGCGTTACACAGGGGCCAGGGACTGAAGCTTTCTTT. Amino acids: CSVTQGPGTEAFF.

The chain carries TRBV19 and TRBJ2-7; weak D call: TRBD1 (5 bases). The CDR3 is 14 residues long. Germline V lookup: CDR1 LNHDA, CDR2 SQIVND (reference sequence). Trimming pared 6 bases from V and 1 base from J, leaving 13 bases between. CDR3 residues: CASSTTAGSYEQYF. In DNA form, the CDR3 reads TGTGCCAGTAGCACCACGGCAGGGTCCTACGAGCAGTACTTC.

The chain employs TRBV5-4 and TRBJ1-4; no reliable D call. From germline, CDR1 is SGHNT and CDR2 YYREEE (reference sequence). This CDR3 has 14 amino acids. The V end lost 9 bases, the J end lost 4 bases, and 16 bases lay between the germline ends. DNA for the CDR3: TGTGCCACCCAGGATAAGGGAGGTAATGAAAAACTGTTTTTT. Protein sequence: CATQDKGGNEKLFF.

This rearrangement joins TRBV5-4 to TRBJ2-3; 10 bases agree with TRBD2. V trimming: 5 bases; J trimming: 7 bases; junction bases outside the gene matches: 16. Germline lookup yields CDR1 SGHNT and CDR2 YYREEE (reference sequence). The CDR3 has 17 residues. The CDR3: CASSPREIAGGRYTQYF. The CDR3 coding sequence is TGTGCCAGCAGTCCCCGAGAGATAGCGGGAGGAAGGTATACGCAGTATTTT.

This chain connects TRBV29-1 to TRBJ2-7, with 7 nucleotides matching TRBD1. CDR3 length equals 15 residues. Losses at the gene ends were 3 bases for V and 3 bases for J; bases not matched to a gene: 11. Germline V gene lookup returns CDR1 SQVTM and CDR2 ANQGSEA. CDR3 nucleotides: TGCAGCGTTGAGCCCATACAGGGGATATTCTACGAGCAGTACTTC. Its protein product is CSVEPIQGIFYEQYF.

This clone was seen more than once but under ten times. The chain has TRBV5-1 and TRBJ1-4; D unresolved. Per the germline V gene, CDR1 is SGHRS and CDR2 is YFSETQ. Trimming shortened V by 2 bases and J by 8 bases, and 19 bases separated the two germline ends. The CDR3 totals 16 residues. The CDR3 spells CASSLDAAGGGEKLFF. CDR3 nucleotide sequence: TGCGCCAGCAGCTTAGATGCGGCCGGTGGCGGAGAAAAACTGTTTTTT.

The V call is TRBV7-6, the J call TRBJ2-5; 12 nucleotides agree with TRBD1. The V segment lost 5 bases and the J segment 4 bases; nucleotides outside the gene matches: 8. CDR1 and CDR2 from the germline V gene are SGHVS and FNYEAQ. The CDR3 is made up of 16 amino acids. CDR3 in amino acids: CASSQYGTGGLETQYF. The CDR3 DNA reads TGTGCCAGCAGCCAATACGGGACAGGGGGCTTAGAGACCCAGTACTTC.

The genes are TRBV9 and TRBJ2-2, with 14 bases that match TRBD2. The germline V gene encodes CDR1 SGDLS and CDR2 YYNGEE. The CDR3 runs to 16 residues. Losses at the gene ends were 5 bases for V and 7 bases for J; bases not matched to a gene: 7. CDR3 region: CASSVTSGGVNGELFF. In DNA form, the CDR3 reads TGTGCCAGCAGTGTGACTAGCGGGGGGGTGAACGGGGAGCTGTTTTTT.

For the CDR3, the DNA is TGTGCCATCAGTGTCGTCCTTGTCGGGGGTGAGGGTTCACCCCTCCACTTT. This translates into CAISVVLVGGEGSPLHF. This rearrangement joins TRBV10-3 to TRBJ1-6, with a tentative D call TRBD1 (5 bases). The germline V and J ends were trimmed by 4 bases and 9 bases, with 22 bases remaining between them. The CDR3 runs 17 residues. The germline V gene encodes CDR1 ENHRY and CDR2 SYGVKD.

The V gene is TRBV7-2, the J gene TRBJ1-4, with D possibly matching TRBD1 (5 bases). Germline CDR1 reads SGHTA; CDR2 reads FQGNSA. The V end was cut by 2 bases, the J end by 7 bases, with 11 bases between. The CDR3 is made up of 14 amino acids. The CDR3 DNA sequence: TGTGCCAGCAGCTTAAGATGGGGCGGTGAAAAACTGTTTTTT. Translated: CASSLRWGGEKLFF.

V is TRBV7-2 and J is TRBJ2-5; 10 nucleotides line up with TRBD2. The J call is in doubt because the DNA end fits TRBJ2-7 better. CDR1 and CDR2 (germline): SGHTA, FQGNSA. The CDR3 length is 16 residues. The CDR3 DNA reads as TGTGCCAGTGGGGGTCGGGCTAGCGGGAGCTCCTACGAGCAGTACTTC. Its translation: CASGGRASGSSYEQYF.

With respect to this clone: This same CDR3 is encoded by further DNA sequences in the sample. The chain carries TRBV7-2 and TRBJ2-7; 10 bases fit TRBD2. V gave up 0 bases and J gave up 2 bases; unmatched junction bases: 1. The CDR3 has 15 amino acids. In germline, CDR1 is SGHTA, CDR2 FQGNSA. CDR3 protein: CASSLAAGGPYEQYF. The CDR3 DNA reads TGTGCCAGCAGCTTAGCAGCGGGAGGGCCCTACGAGCAGTACTTC.

This clone was counted a few times. The CDR3 spells CASSTDRGVHEQYF. Written as DNA, the CDR3 is TGTGCCAGCAGCACGGACAGGGGGGTCCACGAGCAGTACTTC. The V call is TRBV7-9, the J call TRBJ2-5, with TRBD1 matching over 10 bases. The J call may not be correct, given that the DNA end is closer to TRBJ2-7. This CDR3 region has 14 residues. CDR1 and CDR2 from the germline V gene are SEHNR and FQNEAQ (reference sequence).

The chain uses TRBV6-1 and TRBJ1-1; TRBD1 might be the D (6 bases). Trimming took off 2 bases at V and 10 bases at J, with 20 bases between the two ends. The CDR3 has 15 residues. The V gene's germline CDR1 is MNHNS and CDR2 SASEGT. The CDR3, as DNA: TGTGCCAGCAGTGAATCTCGAAAGTACAGGGAGGGAGCTTTCTTT. This sequence encodes CASSESRKYREGAFF.

The chain joins TRBV2 to TRBJ2-7; the match to TRBD2 covers 10 bases. From germline, CDR1 is SNHLY and CDR2 FYNNEI. The CDR3 sequence is 14 residues long. The junction had 9 bases not matched to a gene; V was cut back by 10 bases and J by 3 bases. This chain's CDR3 is CATSSSGSYYEQYF. The CDR3 DNA reads TGTGCCACCTCGTCTAGCGGGAGTTACTACGAGCAGTACTTC.

The chain uses TRBV6-1 and TRBJ1-2; D unclear. CDR3 size: 13 residues. The germline V gene encodes CDR1 MNHNS and CDR2 SASEGT. Trimming left V 10 bases short and J 4 bases short, with 16 bases between. The CDR3 DNA reads TGTGCCACTATCCTAACAGTGATCTATGGCTACACCTTC. This gives the protein CATILTVIYGYTF.

The sample holds one count of this clone. The chain is built from TRBV4-2 and TRBJ2-2, with D tentatively TRBD2 (5 bases). This CDR3 is 18 amino acids long. CDR1 and CDR2 from the germline V gene are LGHNA and YNFKEQ. Trimming pared 3 bases from V and 1 base from J, leaving 18 bases between. CDR3: CASSHEGWTTMNTGELFF. CDR3 nucleotides: TGTGCCAGCAGCCACGAGGGTTGGACGACGATGAACACCGGGGAGCTGTTTTTT.

This clone appeared a few times. This rearrangement joins TRBV14 to TRBJ1-3; the D is unclear. The CDR3 length is 14 residues. Germline values: CDR1 SGHDN, CDR2 FVKESK. V was trimmed by 2 bases and J by 0 bases, leaving 5 bases between them. The CDR3 DNA follows: TGTGCCAGCAGCCAATATAGCTCTGGAAACACCATATATTTT. It yields the protein CASSQYSSGNTIYF.

The J gene is TRBJ1-4, the V gene TRBV6-5, with D uncertain. Germline CDR1 reads MNHEY; CDR2 reads SVGAGI. With 1 base removed from V and 7 bases from J, the gap between germline ends came to 10 bases. The CDR3 consists of 14 residues. CDR3 sequence reads: CASSYFQDTEKLFF. CDR3 sequence (DNA): TGTGCCAGCAGTTACTTTCAGGATACTGAAAAACTGTTTTTT.

This chain uses TRBV19 with TRBJ2-5; 8 bases align to TRBD2. The length of the CDR3 is 15 residues. Germline V gene lookup returns CDR1 LNHDA and CDR2 SQIVND (reference sequence). Trimming cost V 5 bases and J 2 bases; bases outside gene matches: 7. The CDR3 coding sequence is TGTGCCAGTAGTGTCGCGGGGGGCCTGCAAGAGACCCAGTACTTC. It encodes CASSVAGGLQETQYF.